This T cell receptor beta chain emerged from a study of T-cell reconstitution after alpha-beta-depleted transplantation in children. This clonotype turned up a few times. What it binds is unknown. Whole-study findings and limits: Newly generated T cells supplied most T-cell counts and diversity one year post-transplant. Two months or so post-transplant, alpha-beta T cells reportedly derived from several hundred expanded graft clones. The high TCRbeta diversity at day 60 in some patients came from surviving recipient T cells and thymic progenitors.

V lost 6 bases, J lost 6 bases, and 18 bases lay in between. This CDR3 contains 15 residues. Unique molecular identifiers were used to barcode this TCRbeta library. TCRdb reanalysed the PCR reads using MiXCR and keeps one entry per CDR3 protein. The top ten clones hold about 41% of a sample with hundreds of thousands of distinct CDR3 sequences, about a sixth of them seen once. The starting material was PBMCs, mostly from graft donor cells, obtained 360 days after TCRalphabeta/CD19-depleted stem cell transplant. The sequence was obtained from a male patient between 2 and 15 years old who had a stem cell transplant for acute lymphoblastic leukemia, so the T cells may come from the graft donor. V is TRBV12-3 or TRBV12-4 and J is TRBJ2-1, with D maybe TRBD2 (6 bases). The CDR3 sequence: CASSPTGGFGNEQFF. CDR3 nucleotides: TGTGCCAGCAGCCCGACTGGGGGGTTTGGCAATGAGCAGTTCTTC.